The 19 T cell receptor beta chains reported below all come from one sample, sequenced in a study of shared clonotypes between healthy human individuals. Sequenced by immunoSEQ multiplex PCR; TCRdb stores in-frame clones only, minus some. This table has 950,000 to 1,200,000 clones, approximately 77% appearing once. The sequenced material came from memory CD4+ T cells from PBMCs. Subset: CD45RA-negative fraction. These receptors originate from a man younger than 35 in good health. Some clones in this sample may be carry-over from other donors' samples.

The chain joins TRBV2 to TRBJ1-1, with D perhaps matching TRBD1 (5 bases). CDR3 length: 14 amino acids. Trimming took off 4 bases at V and 3 bases at J, with 12 bases between the two ends. Germline lookup yields CDR1 SNHLY and CDR2 FYNNEI. CDR3: CASSASGTDTEAFF. In nucleotides, the CDR3 is TGTGCCAGCAGTGCTTCAGGGACGGACACTGAAGCTTTCTTT.

The CDR3 reads CASTESPHATQETQYF. In DNA form, the CDR3 reads TGTGCCAGCACCGAATCCCCTCACGCGACCCAAGAGACCCAGTACTTC. This chain links TRBV9 with TRBJ2-5; D is unclear. The CDR3 runs 16 residues. Germline-derived CDR1 and CDR2 are SGDLS and YYNGEE. V was clipped by 6 bases and J by 1 base, with 19 bases between them.

As regards this clone: Other nucleotide sequences in the sample specify the same CDR3. The CDR3 sequence: CASSQGLGETQYF. CDR3 DNA sequence: TGCGCCAGCAGCCAAGGGCTGGGAGAGACCCAGTACTTC. This chain uses TRBV4-3 with TRBJ2-5; D not resolved. Per germline, CDR1 LGHNA and CDR2 YSLEER. V lost 1 base and J lost 4, with 7 bases in between. There are 13 residues in the CDR3.

The rearrangement joins TRBV7-2 to TRBJ2-3; D may be TRBD2 (5 bases). CDR1 and CDR2 from the germline V gene are SGHTA and FQGNSA. Between the trimmed V and J ends, which lost 5 bases and 10 bases, there was a span of 22 bases. The CDR3 spans 15 residues. The DNA of the CDR3 is TGTGCCAGCAGCGGCGTGCGGGCCCAAATCGGCTCGCAGTATTTT. It translates to CASSGVRAQIGSQYF.

The chain has TRBV7-9 and TRBJ2-1, with 9 bases aligning to TRBD1. CDR1 and CDR2 (germline): SEHNR, FQNEAQ (reference sequence). The V and J ends lost 3 bases and 2 bases, in that order; junction bases with no gene match: 2. The CDR3 runs to 15 residues. The CDR3 loop reads CASSFGQGPYNEQFF. CDR3 in DNA: TGTGCCAGCAGCTTCGGACAGGGGCCCTACAATGAGCAGTTCTTC.

V is TRBV5-4 and J is TRBJ2-6; TRBD1 agrees at 12 bases. Unmatched junction bases numbered 2, after V lost 4 bases and J lost 0 bases. Germline V CDR1 and CDR2: SGHNT, YYREEE (reference sequence). This CDR3 is 17 amino acids long. The CDR3 spells CASSLGQGASGANVLTF. As DNA, the CDR3 is TGTGCCAGCAGCCTGGGACAGGGGGCCTCTGGGGCCAACGTCCTGACTTTC.

This clone was seen once. The chain combines TRBV28 with TRBJ1-1, with D tentatively TRBD1 (5 bases). The germline V and J ends were trimmed by 3 bases and 4 bases, with 18 bases remaining between them. CDR1 MDHEN and CDR2 SYDVKM come from the germline V gene. This CDR3 spans 16 amino acids. The DNA for the CDR3 is TGTGCCAGCAGTTTTCGAGTGGGGCGCGGTAGCACTGAAGCTTTCTTT. Protein: CASSFRVGRGSTEAFF.

The V gene is TRBV5-4, the J gene TRBJ1-1, with a weak D call TRBD1 (5 bases). This CDR3 region has 17 residues. V was trimmed by 3 bases and J by 3 bases, leaving 21 bases between them. The germline V gene encodes CDR1 SGHNT and CDR2 YYREEE (reference sequence). The CDR3 reads CASSSGWGNPLDTEAFF. In nucleotides, the CDR3 is TGTGCCAGCAGCTCGGGCTGGGGGAATCCCCTGGACACTGAAGCTTTCTTT.

V and J are TRBV15 and TRBJ1-6, with 9 positions matching TRBD1. The V gene's germline CDR1 is LNHNV and CDR2 YYDKDF (reference sequence). The CDR3 contains 14 residues. J was trimmed by 7 bases and V by 3 bases; bases with no gene match: 1. The CDR3 DNA reads TGTGCCACCAGCAGCGACAGGGGGAATTCACCCCTCCACTTT. The encoded protein is CATSSDRGNSPLHF.

This chain uses TRBV12-5 with TRBJ2-5, with D possibly being TRBD2 (6 bases). The CDR3 covers 13 residues. The germline gives CDR1 LGHNT, CDR2 FRNRAP. V lost 6 bases and J lost 5, with 13 bases in between. CDR3: CASGPGSGETQYF. CDR3 DNA: TGTGCTAGTGGACCCGGGAGCGGGGAGACCCAGTACTTC.

Details on this clone: A clone one base away is much larger, so this may be a read error. This same CDR3 is encoded by further DNA sequences in the sample. The chain has TRBV6-6 and TRBJ1-2, with unresolved D. CDR1 is MNHNY, CDR2 SVGAGI, per germline (reference sequence). The V end was cut by 4 bases, the J end by 2 bases, with 2 bases between. The CDR3 has 11 residues. As DNA, the CDR3 is TGTGCCAGCAGTTTAAACTATGGCTACACCTTC. Translating gives CASSLNYGYTF.

V gene TRBV4-2 combines with J gene TRBJ1-3; D is unclear. The ends were cut back, 2 bases at V and 4 bases at J, with 6 bases in the middle. The length of the CDR3 is 13 residues. Looked up from germline, CDR1 is LGHNA and CDR2 is YNFKEQ. The CDR3 nucleotides are TGTGCCAGCAGCCAACAACGCGGAAACACCATATATTTT. It codes for CASSQQRGNTIYF.

The chain joins TRBV28 to TRBJ2-2; D ambiguous. The CDR3 spans 14 residues. The V and J ends lost 6 bases and 1 base respectively, with 9 bases between them. The germline CDR1 and CDR2 sequences are MDHEN and SYDVKM. In nucleotides, the CDR3 is TGTGCCAGCAGGCCCGGACGGAACACCGGGGAGCTGTTTTTT. It translates to CASRPGRNTGELFF. Full variable domain (missing parts from reference TRBV28 and TRBJ2-2): DVKVTQSSRYLVKRTGEKVFLECVQDMDHENMFWYRQDPGLGLRLIYFSYDVKMKEKGDIPEGYSVSREKKERFSLILESASTNQTSMYLCASRPGRNTGELFFGEGSRLTVL.

The chain is built from TRBV2 and TRBJ1-2; D remains unclear. Germline V gene data show CDR1 as SNHLY and CDR2 as FYNNEI. V was trimmed by 6 bases and J by 0 bases, leaving 20 bases between them. The CDR3 sequence is 17 residues long. As DNA, the CDR3 is TGTGCCAGCAGAGCTCTGGCAGGTAGGAGAGCTAACTATGGCTACACCTTC. Protein sequence: CASRALAGRRANYGYTF.

The chain has TRBV7-2 and TRBJ2-5; 7 bases line up with TRBD2. The V gene end was trimmed by 3 bases and the J gene end by 4 bases; junction bases not matched to a gene: 8. CDR1 and CDR2 (germline): SGHTA, FQGNSA. The CDR3 has 15 amino acids. CDR3 bases: TGTGCCAGCAGCTTTCTGGCGGGAGATTTAGAGACCCAGTACTTC. Translating it yields CASSFLAGDLETQYF.

The rearrangement uses TRBV7-2 and TRBJ1-5; no clear D gene. V lost 5 bases and J lost 7, with 9 bases in between. The CDR3 sequence is 12 residues long. The germline V gene encodes CDR1 SGHTA and CDR2 FQGNSA. The CDR3, as DNA: TGTGCCAGCAGCGATTATAACCAGCCCCAGCATTTT. It translates to CASSDYNQPQHF. The entire variable domain, with the rest obtained from reference TRBV7-2 and TRBJ1-5, is as follows: GAGVSQSPSNKVTEKGKDVELRCDPISGHTALYWYRQSLGQGLEFLIYFQGNSAPDKSGLPSDRFSAERTGGSVSTLTIQRTQQEDSAVYLCASSDYNQPQHFGDGTRLSIL.

The chain is built from TRBV4-2 and TRBJ2-4; either TRBD1 or TRBD2 may fit D (6 bases each). The CDR3 consists of 14 residues. Trimming removed 4 bases at V and 8 bases at J, with 15 bases between. Germline V gene lookup returns CDR1 LGHNA and CDR2 YNFKEQ. The CDR3 spells CASSPIKGGYIQYF. DNA for the CDR3: TGTGCCAGCAGCCCTATTAAGGGGGGATACATTCAGTACTTC.

This chain uses TRBV2 with TRBJ2-3; no clear D. The V end was cut by 4 bases, the J end by 5 bases, with 10 bases between. This CDR3 has 13 residues. Germline CDR1 reads SNHLY; CDR2 reads FYNNEI. CDR3 in DNA: TGTGCCAGCAGTGGTCAGGTCGGAGATACGCAGTATTTT. This gives the protein CASSGQVGDTQYF.

The chain carries TRBV15 and TRBJ1-1, with a weak D call TRBD1 (5 bases). V was pared by 0 bases and J by 3 bases, with 14 bases between. Germline-derived CDR1 and CDR2 are LNHNV and YYDKDF (reference sequence). This CDR3 is 16 amino acids long. The CDR3 DNA reads as TGTGCCACCAGCAGAGATTATTCTGGGGCAGACACTGAAGCTTTCTTT. Its protein product is CATSRDYSGADTEAFF.